A selection of T cell receptor beta chains follows, all from one sample in a study of cytomegalovirus exposure and HLA in healthy donors. TCRdb keeps only in-frame clones here, not all; method: immunoSEQ multiplex PCR. This sample carries roughly 75,000 clones, with 0.83% going to the ten biggest clones. The sequencing input was PBMCs. Source of these receptors: a boy between 5 and 17 years old in good health and CMV-seronegative. Both conserved end residues are part of each CDR3. Each record gives: J gene, D gene, V gene, CDR3 protein, CDR3 DNA. A D gene is named only where the DNA matches it firmly.

>TRBJ1-3|TRBD1|TRBV9
CASSVDPGQGGILLF
TGTGCCAGCAGCGTAGATCCAGGACAGGGGGGGATATTGCTGTTT
>TRBJ1-5|TRBD1|TRBV18
CASSNRDRDEYSNQPQHF
TGTGCCAGCTCAAACCGGGACAGGGATGAATATAGCAATCAGCCCCAGCATTTT
>TRBJ2-1|TRBD1|TRBV18
CASSRPGTDYNEQFF
TGTGCCAGCTCTCGACCCGGGACAGATTACAATGAGCAGTTCTTC
>TRBJ2-7|TRBD1|TRBV30
CAWSASDRVWEQYF
TGTGCCTGGAGTGCTTCGGACAGGGTGTGGGAGCAGTACTTC
>TRBJ2-1|TRBD2|TRBV29-1
CSVETASGGDRGEQFF
TGCAGCGTTGAAACGGCTAGCGGGGGGGACCGGGGTGAGCAGTTCTTC
>TRBJ1-1|TRBD1|TRBV5-1
CASSWGGQDNTEDFF
TGCGCCAGCAGCTGGGGGGGACAGGACAACACTGAAGATTTCTTT
>TRBJ2-7|NA|TRBV15
CATSRDVGYEQYF
TGTGCCACCAGCAGAGATGTCGGTTACGAGCAGTACTTC
>TRBJ2-1|NA|TRBV10-3
CAITADSSYNEQFF
TGTGCCATCACGGCGGACTCTTCCTACAATGAGCAGTTCTTC
>TRBJ1-6|TRBD1|TRBV6-1
CASSELQGANSPLHF
TGTGCCAGCAGTGAATTACAGGGGGCCAATTCACCCCTCCACTTT
>TRBJ2-1|TRBD1|TRBV12-5
CASGLRQGYNEQFF
TGTGCTAGTGGTTTGAGACAGGGGTACAATGAGCAGTTCTTC
>TRBJ1-1|TRBD1|TRBV5-6
CASSLRTGLTEAFF
TGTGCCAGCAGCTTGCGGACAGGGTTGACTGAAGCTTTCTTT
>TRBJ1-1|TRBD1|TRBV18
CASSPTQGGTEAFF
TGTGCCAGCTCACCTACACAGGGGGGCACTGAAGCTTTCTTT
>TRBJ2-7|TRBD2|TRBV7-6
CASSPRLAGAHYEQYF
TGTGCCAGCAGCCCAAGACTAGCGGGGGCACACTACGAGCAGTACTTC
>TRBJ2-1|TRBD2|TRBV5-4
CASSPGGGSGSQVEQFF
TGTGCCAGCAGCCCCGGGGGGGGCTCTGGGAGTCAGGTTGAGCAGTTCTTC
>TRBJ1-2|NA|TRBV2
CAKLSGRGLGGYTF
TGTGCCAAACTGTCAGGAAGGGGCCTGGGGGGCTACACCTTC